This T cell receptor (beta chain) was found in a study of blood T cell repertoires in COVID-19. Study details: Samples came from the United States, Italy and Spain, spanning acute and convalescent COVID-19. Sample material is recorded as cDNA or gDNA derived from T cells, B-cell-depleted T cells, or PBMCs.

Authors' methods: Amplifying reference gene primers gave estimates of nucleated cell counts. The assay was immunoSEQ multiplex PCR, and TCRdb's table has in-frame clones only and misses some. V and J calls and clone size follow that table, whereas D and trimming were derived from the DNA. This sample has about 52,000 clones, with approximately 85% found just once. Germline V lookup: CDR1 SGHTA, CDR2 FQGNSA. CDR3 length: 15 residues. J was trimmed by 3 bases and V by 0 bases; bases with no gene match: 1. Input material: peripheral blood. The chain joins TRBV7-2 to TRBJ2-1; 8 positions agree with TRBD2. This sequence originates from a human donor in a cohort sampled during active COVID-19. For the CDR3, the DNA is TGTGCCAGCAGCTTAGCTAGCGGGGTCTACAATGAGCAGTTCTTC. Translation gives CASSLASGVYNEQFF.